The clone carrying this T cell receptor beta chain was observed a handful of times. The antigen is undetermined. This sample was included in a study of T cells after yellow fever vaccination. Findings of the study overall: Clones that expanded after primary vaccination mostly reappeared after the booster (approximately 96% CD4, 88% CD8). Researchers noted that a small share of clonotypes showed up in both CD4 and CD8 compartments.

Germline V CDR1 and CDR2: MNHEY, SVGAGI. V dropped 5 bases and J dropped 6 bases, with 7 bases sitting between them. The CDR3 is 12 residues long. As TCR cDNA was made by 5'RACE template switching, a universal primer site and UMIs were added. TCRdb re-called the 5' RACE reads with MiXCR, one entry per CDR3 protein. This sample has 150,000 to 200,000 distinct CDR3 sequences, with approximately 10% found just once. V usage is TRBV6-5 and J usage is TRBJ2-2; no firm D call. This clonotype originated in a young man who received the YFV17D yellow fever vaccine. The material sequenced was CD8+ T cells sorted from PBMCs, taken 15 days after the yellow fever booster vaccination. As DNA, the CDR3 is TGTGCCAGCAGTCACCGGGCCGGGGAGCTGTTTTTT. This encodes CASSHRAGELFF.